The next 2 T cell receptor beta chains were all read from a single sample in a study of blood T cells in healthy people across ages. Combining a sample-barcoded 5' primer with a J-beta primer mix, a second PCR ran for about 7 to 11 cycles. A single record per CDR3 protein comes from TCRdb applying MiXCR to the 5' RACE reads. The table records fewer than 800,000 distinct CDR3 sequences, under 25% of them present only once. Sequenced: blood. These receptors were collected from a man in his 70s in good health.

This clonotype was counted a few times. Here the CDR3 reads CASSQEKTQYF. The CDR3 region has the DNA TGTGCCAGCAGCCAAGAGAAGACCCAGTACTTC. The chain carries TRBV14 and TRBJ2-5; D unresolved. The CDR3 has 11 amino acids. V was shortened by 0 bases and J by 6 bases, with 2 bases between the two germline ends. Germline CDR1 reads SGHDN; CDR2 reads FVKESK.

The CDR3 DNA is TGCAGTGCCCCCGACATCGGGGGAAGCGAAAAACTGTTTTTT. As protein: CSAPDIGGSEKLFF. This chain uses TRBV20-1 with TRBJ1-4, with a tentative D call TRBD1 (5 bases). V lost 6 bases, J lost 8 bases, and 19 bases lay in between. The CDR3 is made up of 14 amino acids. Germline assignment: CDR1 DFQATT and CDR2 SNEGSKA (reference sequence).